Listed here are 32 T cell receptor beta chains from one sample, sequenced in a study of blood T cell repertoires in COVID-19. Here immunoSEQ multiplex PCR was the method, and the copy in TCRdb shows in-frame clones only, minus some. The table lists around 210,000 clones, approximately 80% of them singletons. The sequencing input was peripheral blood. These receptor sequences come from a human donor in a cohort sampled during active COVID-19.

The chain couples TRBV18 to TRBJ2-3; 8 nucleotides agree with TRBD1. The CDR3 spans 15 residues. Germline V gives CDR1 KGHSH, CDR2 LQKENI. The V and J ends lost 6 bases and 0 bases, in that order; junction bases with no gene match: 5. CDR3 protein: CASSPRTGSTDTQYF. The CDR3 bases are TGTGCCAGCTCCCCTAGGACAGGGAGCACAGATACGCAGTATTTT.

This chain connects TRBV5-1 to TRBJ2-3; a possible D gene is TRBD1 (5 bases). Germline V lookup: CDR1 SGHRS, CDR2 YFSETQ. This CDR3 spans 16 amino acids. The germline V and J ends were trimmed by 1 base and 4 bases, with 16 bases remaining between them. CDR3 nucleotides: TGCGCCAGCAGCTTGAGTTCCCAGGGTAGGCCAGATACGCAGTATTTT. It codes for CASSLSSQGRPDTQYF.

V usage is TRBV28 and J usage is TRBJ2-5, with D tentatively TRBD1 (6 bases). The CDR3 spans 11 residues. V gave up 7 bases and J gave up 9 bases, with 12 bases separating them. Per the germline V gene, CDR1 is MDHEN and CDR2 is SYDVKM. Here the CDR3 reads CASNLQGAQYF. The CDR3 bases are TGTGCCAGCAATCTACAGGGAGCCCAGTACTTC.

The J gene is TRBJ2-7, the V gene TRBV2; TRBD1 aligns across 11 bases. The CDR3 sequence is 15 residues long. Germline V gene data show CDR1 as SNHLY and CDR2 as FYNNEI. Trimming took 6 bases from V and 5 from J; bases not matched to a gene: 9. The CDR3 DNA reads as TGTGCCAGCAGGGACAGGGGGCTTTTGGGGCACGAGCAGTACTTC. The encoded protein is CASRDRGLLGHEQYF.

This clone was detected once. The chain uses TRBV28 and TRBJ2-7; possibly TRBD1 for D (5 bases). The CDR3 runs 14 residues. Trimming stripped 2 bases from V and 4 bases from J, with 12 bases between. Looked up from germline, CDR1 is MDHEN and CDR2 is SYDVKM. This CDR3 is CASSLKGVIYEQYF. The CDR3 DNA reads TGTGCCAGCAGTTTAAAAGGGGTCATTTACGAGCAGTACTTC.

DNA for the CDR3: TGCACCAGCCCAGACGGGCAGCGGGTGAACAATGAGCAGTTCTTC. Translation gives CTSPDGQRVNNEQFF. This chain links TRBV1 with TRBJ2-1; TRBD2, the table's D call, lacks a check against the DNA. TRBV1 is noted as a pseudogene. The CDR3 totals 15 residues.

The chain joins TRBV3-1 (or the pseudogene TRBV3-2) to TRBJ2-7; 7 bases match TRBD1. V dropped 4 bases and J dropped 0; count of bases not matched to a gene: 3. CDR3 size: 14 residues. CDR1 and CDR2 (germline): LGHDT, YNNKEL (reference sequence). CDR3 amino acids: CASSLYRGSYEQYF. The CDR3 bases are TGTGCCAGCAGCCTGTACAGGGGCTCCTACGAGCAGTACTTC.

The sample holds one count of this clone. The chain carries TRBV5-1 and TRBJ2-2, with a possible D match to TRBD1 (5 bases). The CDR3 is 14 residues long. Trimming pared 5 bases from V and 5 bases from J, leaving 13 bases between. The germline CDR1 and CDR2 sequences are SGHRS and YFSETQ. The CDR3 loop reads CASRGLGVTGELFF. The CDR3 nucleotides are TGCGCCAGCAGGGGTCTAGGGGTGACCGGGGAGCTGTTTTTT. Full variable domain (rest looked up from reference TRBV5-1 and TRBJ2-2): KAGVTQTPRYLIKTRGQQVTLSCSPISGHRSVSWYQQTPGQGLQFLFEYFSETQRNKGNFPGRFSGRQFSNSRSEMNVSTLELGDSALYLCASRGLGVTGELFFGEGSRLTVL.

The chain carries TRBV28 and TRBJ2-7; 12 bases map to TRBD2. CDR3 length equals 16 residues. V lost 2 bases, J lost 7 bases, and 9 bases stayed unmatched. Germline CDR1 is MDHEN and CDR2 is SYDVKM. This chain's CDR3 is CASSLRTSGIPGEQYF. CDR3 sequence (DNA): TGTGCCAGCAGTTTAAGGACTAGCGGGATACCGGGGGAGCAGTACTTC.

The chain joins TRBV18 to TRBJ1-3; no reliable D call. The CDR3 runs 15 residues. In germline, CDR1 is KGHSH, CDR2 LQKENI. Deletions cut 3 bases from V and 5 bases from J, with 14 bases between. This CDR3 reads CASSPDSMSRNTIYF. In DNA form, the CDR3 reads TGTGCCAGCTCACCGGACTCGATGTCTAGAAACACCATATATTTT.

The rearrangement uses TRBV4-2 and TRBJ2-7, with 12 nucleotides matching TRBD2. There are 14 residues in the CDR3. Trimming removed 4 bases from V and 5 bases from J; junction bases left unmatched: 3. Looked up from germline, CDR1 is LGHNA and CDR2 is YNFKEQ. CDR3 nucleotides: TGTGCCAGCAGCCCGACTAGCGGGAGCCACGAGCAGTACTTC. It encodes CASSPTSGSHEQYF.

This clone has a single count. V usage is TRBV11-2 and J usage is TRBJ2-7; 7 positions agree with TRBD2. The CDR3 length is 15 residues. Looked up from germline, CDR1 is SGHAT and CDR2 is FQNNGV. Germline trimming cut 1 base from V and 4 bases from J; bases unmatched to any gene: 7. The CDR3 reads CASSLVVGGLYEQYF. The CDR3 DNA is TGTGCCAGCAGCTTAGTTGTGGGAGGGCTGTACGAGCAGTACTTC.

The J gene is TRBJ1-2, the V gene TRBV10-3; 8 bases map to TRBD1. The CDR3 consists of 13 residues. Germline CDR1 ENHRY, CDR2 SYGVKD. With 6 bases clipped from V and 7 bases from J, the junction kept 7 bases outside the gene matches. This CDR3 is CAISVDRVSGYTF. In DNA, the CDR3 is TGTGCCATCAGCGTGGACAGGGTATCTGGCTACACCTTC.

V usage is TRBV5-1 and J usage is TRBJ2-5, with TRBD1 matching over 9 bases. The CDR3 covers 15 residues. Germline CDR1 SGHRS, CDR2 YFSETQ. V lost 3 bases and J lost 5; bases outside the gene matches: 8. The CDR3, as DNA: TGCGCCAGCAGCTCCACACAGGGGGCATCGGAGACCCAGTACTTC. Translated, it gives CASSSTQGASETQYF. The full variable domain, rest sourced from reference TRBV5-1 and TRBJ2-5, is KAGVTQTPRYLIKTRGQQVTLSCSPISGHRSVSWYQQTPGQGLQFLFEYFSETQRNKGNFPGRFSGRQFSNSRSEMNVSTLELGDSALYLCASSSTQGASETQYFGPGTRLLVL.

The chain recombines TRBV4-1 with TRBJ2-7; 9 bases line up with TRBD1. The CDR3 covers 16 residues. CDR1 and CDR2 (germline): MGHRA, YSYEKL. Trimming removed 1 base from V and 1 base from J; junction bases left unmatched: 5. CDR3 amino acids: CASSQGGDRASYEQYF. In DNA form, the CDR3 reads TGCGCCAGCAGCCAAGGGGGGGACAGGGCATCCTACGAGCAGTACTTC.

CDR3 sequence (DNA): TGTGCCAGCAGCCCTGGAAGACAGGGCTATGGCTACACCTTC. The encoded protein is CASSPGRQGYGYTF. The chain joins TRBV7-8 to TRBJ1-2, with 7 positions matching TRBD1. Germline-derived CDR1 and CDR2 are SGHVS and FQNEAQ. Trimming at V came to 5 bases and at J to 4 bases, leaving 7 bases not matched to a gene. The length of the CDR3 is 14 residues.

The V call is TRBV13, the J call TRBJ2-6; 14 bases fit TRBD2. CDR3 length: 17 residues. V gave up 8 bases and J gave up 0 bases; unmatched junction bases: 3. In germline, CDR1 is PRHDT, CDR2 FYEKMQ (reference sequence). Written as DNA, the CDR3 is TGTGCCAGCCTCGGACTAGCGGGGGGCTCTGGGGCCAACGTCCTGACTTTC. Translating gives CASLGLAGGSGANVLTF.

This clone was observed many times. This chain links TRBV10-3 with TRBJ2-7, with 10 bases identical to TRBD1. J gave up 2 bases and V 4 bases, and 2 bases lay outside the gene matches. Germline V lookup: CDR1 ENHRY, CDR2 SYGVKD. The CDR3 contains 14 residues. The CDR3: CAISGDRGAYEQYF. The CDR3 DNA sequence: TGTGCCATCAGTGGGGACAGGGGAGCCTACGAGCAGTACTTC.

This rearrangement joins TRBV28 to TRBJ2-7; maybe TRBD2 (6 bases). This CDR3 comprises 14 residues. The V gene's germline CDR1 is MDHEN and CDR2 SYDVKM. The V gene lost 2 bases and the J gene lost 3 bases, with 11 bases spanning the gap. Here the CDR3 reads CASSLRGRLYEQYF. CDR3 nucleotides: TGTGCCAGCAGTTTACGGGGGAGGCTCTACGAGCAGTACTTC.

The rearrangement links TRBV28 to TRBJ2-5, with 9 bases that match TRBD1. Germline trimming cut 5 bases from V and 3 bases from J; bases unmatched to any gene: 7. This CDR3 contains 15 residues. Germline CDR1 and CDR2: MDHEN and SYDVKM. CDR3 protein: CASSTHGTGKETQYF. CDR3 in DNA: TGTGCCAGCAGTACCCACGGGACAGGGAAAGAGACCCAGTACTTC.

The chain has TRBV25-1 and TRBJ1-2; TRBD1 is a possible D gene (5 bases). The length of the CDR3 is 13 residues. V dropped 2 bases and J dropped 2 bases, with 6 bases sitting between them. CDR1 MGHDK and CDR2 SYGVNS come from the germline V gene. The CDR3 loop is CASSEAGNYGYTF. CDR3 coding DNA: TGTGCCAGCAGTGAAGCAGGGAACTATGGCTACACCTTC.

The chain couples TRBV4-1 to TRBJ2-5; 8 bases map to TRBD2. V lost 0 bases, J lost 0 bases, and 3 bases stayed unmatched. This CDR3 has 16 residues. Germline loops: CDR1 MGHRA, CDR2 YSYEKL. The CDR3 sequence is CASSQEGTRDQETQYF. The CDR3, as DNA: TGCGCCAGCAGCCAAGAGGGGACTAGAGACCAAGAGACCCAGTACTTC.

Note on this clone: One junction end does not reproduce the germline sequence, and a read error may be involved. The gene calls are TRBV7-7 and TRBJ2-6; maybe TRBD2 (5 bases). The length of the CDR3 is 15 residues. The germline CDR1 and CDR2 sequences are SSHAT and FNYEAQ (reference sequence). CDR3 loop: CASSRGSSGANVLTF. DNA of the CDR3: TGTGCTAGCAGCCGGGGAAGCTCTGGGGCCAACGTCCTGACTTTC.

The chain recombines TRBV5-1 with TRBJ1-1, with D perhaps matching TRBD1 (6 bases). In germline, CDR1 is SGHRS, CDR2 YFSETQ. The CDR3 extends over 13 amino acids. Trimming removed 4 bases at V and 5 bases at J, with 12 bases between. This CDR3 reads CASSTGPGTEAFF. In DNA, the CDR3 is TGCGCCAGCAGCACAGGGCCCGGGACTGAAGCTTTCTTT.

This sequence joins TRBV3-1 (or the pseudogene TRBV3-2) and TRBJ2-6; TRBD1 matches 8 bases. Germline V gives CDR1 LGHDT, CDR2 YNNKEL (reference sequence). The CDR3 is 16 residues long. J gave up 0 bases and V 5 bases, and 3 bases lay outside the gene matches. This chain's CDR3 is CASSNRGSSGANVLTF. CDR3 sequence (DNA): TGTGCCAGCAGCAACAGGGGGAGCTCTGGGGCCAACGTCCTGACTTTC.

V and J are TRBV6-1 and TRBJ2-5; maybe TRBD2 (6 bases). V was cut by 2 bases and J by 10 bases, with 14 bases left in between. In germline, CDR1 is MNHNS, CDR2 SASEGT. The CDR3 contains 13 residues. The CDR3 DNA follows: TGTGCCAGCAGTGAACTCGGAGGGGTGAGCCAGTACTTC. Translated, it gives CASSELGGVSQYF.

This clone was seen only once. This chain uses TRBV19 with TRBJ2-2; D may be TRBD2 (5 bases). The length of the CDR3 is 15 residues. The germline CDR1 and CDR2 sequences are LNHDA and SQIVND (reference sequence). V was shortened by 5 bases and J by 9 bases, with 19 bases between the two germline ends. Written as DNA, the CDR3 is TGTGCCAGTAGTCCCCCCGGGGTTCTAAGTCGGGAGCTGTTTTTT. Protein product: CASSPPGVLSRELFF.

This clone was seen more than once but under ten times. V is TRBV28 and J is TRBJ2-7, with D possibly matching TRBD2 (5 bases). Germline CDR1 and CDR2: MDHEN and SYDVKM. The V end was cut by 5 bases, the J end by 2 bases, with 16 bases between. The length of the CDR3 is 15 residues. CDR3 in amino acids: CASSPSDSAAYEQYF. The DNA for the CDR3 is TGTGCCAGCAGTCCCTCGGATAGCGCTGCCTACGAGCAGTACTTC.

This sequence joins TRBV28 and TRBJ2-7; 13 nucleotides align to TRBD2. CDR1 and CDR2 from the germline V gene are MDHEN and SYDVKM. The CDR3 covers 17 residues. After removal of 4 bases from V and 4 bases from J, the junction contained 10 bases not matched to a gene. CDR3 residues: CASSSPGLAGRRYEQYF. The CDR3 DNA follows: TGTGCCAGCAGTTCCCCGGGACTAGCGGGACGAAGGTACGAGCAGTACTTC.

The rearrangement uses TRBV19 and TRBJ2-1; 14 positions agree with TRBD2. Germline CDR1 reads LNHDA; CDR2 reads SQIVND (reference sequence). Germline trimming cut 2 bases from V and 0 bases from J; bases unmatched to any gene: 3. The CDR3 contains 18 residues. CDR3 region: CASSIRTSGRSSYNEQFF. The CDR3 bases are TGTGCCAGTAGTATAAGGACTAGCGGGAGGAGCTCCTACAATGAGCAGTTCTTC. Together with reference TRBV19 and TRBJ2-1, the CDR3 gives the full variable domain: DGGITQSPKYLFRKEGQNVTLSCEQNLNHDAMYWYRQDPGQGLRLIYYSQIVNDFQKGDIAEGYSVSREKKESFPLTVTSAQKNPTAFYLCASSIRTSGRSSYNEQFFGPGTRLTVL.

The CDR3 sequence is CASSFYIFGTGGKGDTIYF. The CDR3 DNA reads as TGTGCCAGCAGCTTTTATATATTCGGGACAGGGGGCAAGGGGGACACCATATATTTT. The chain has TRBV28 and TRBJ1-3, with 12 bases fitting TRBD1. Germline CDR1 MDHEN, CDR2 SYDVKM. The CDR3 contains 19 residues. After removal of 6 bases from V and 8 bases from J, the junction contained 20 bases not matched to a gene.

This clone was observed a single time. V and J are TRBV29-1 and TRBJ1-2; D uncertain. Trimming shortened V by 0 bases and J by 3 bases, and 11 bases separated the two germline ends. CDR1 SQVTM and CDR2 ANQGSEA come from the germline V gene. The CDR3 is 14 residues long. CDR3 coding DNA: TGCAGCGTTGAAGATCATGACACTTACTATGGCTACACCTTC. Translated: CSVEDHDTYYGYTF.